This TCR beta chain originates from a study of control samples from healthy donors and cancer patients. The data were produced by immunoSEQ multiplex PCR, yet TCRdb's version contains in-frame clones alone and is incomplete. The sample lists roughly 68,000 clones, more than 80% occurring once. The CDR3 loop spans 16 amino acids. CDR1 is SGHNT and CDR2 is YENEEA in the germline V gene. The V segment lost 5 bases and the J segment 1 base; nucleotides outside the gene matches: 4. The sequence came from a man between 60 and 75 years old in good health. The rearrangement joins TRBV11-3 to TRBJ2-2, with 10 bases aligning to TRBD1. The material sequenced was blood. DNA for the CDR3: TGTGCCAGCAGCGCCAGGGACAGGGGGAACACCGGGGAGCTGTTTTTT. Amino acid sequence: CASSARDRGNTGELFF.